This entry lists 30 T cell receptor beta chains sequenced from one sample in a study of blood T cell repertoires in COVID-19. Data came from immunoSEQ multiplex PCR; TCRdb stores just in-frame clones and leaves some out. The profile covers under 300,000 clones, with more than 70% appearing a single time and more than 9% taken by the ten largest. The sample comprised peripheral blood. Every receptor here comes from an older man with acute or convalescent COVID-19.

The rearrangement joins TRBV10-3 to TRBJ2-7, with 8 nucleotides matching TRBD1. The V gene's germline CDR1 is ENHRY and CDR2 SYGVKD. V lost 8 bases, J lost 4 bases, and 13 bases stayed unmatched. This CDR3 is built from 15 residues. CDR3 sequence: CAIERTGQGIYEQYF. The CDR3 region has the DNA TGTGCCATCGAGCGAACCGGACAGGGAATTTACGAGCAGTACTTC.

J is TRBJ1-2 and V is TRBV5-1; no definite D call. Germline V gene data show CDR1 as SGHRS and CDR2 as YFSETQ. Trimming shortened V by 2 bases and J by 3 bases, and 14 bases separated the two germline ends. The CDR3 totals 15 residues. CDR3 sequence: CASSLSGVGDYGYTF. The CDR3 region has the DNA TGCGCCAGCAGCTTATCCGGGGTGGGCGACTATGGCTACACCTTC.

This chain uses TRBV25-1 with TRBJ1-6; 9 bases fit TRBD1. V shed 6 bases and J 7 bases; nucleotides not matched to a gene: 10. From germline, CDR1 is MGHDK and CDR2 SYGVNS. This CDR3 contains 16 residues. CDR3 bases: TGTGCCAGCAGCCCGACAGGGGGTTTGGGGAATTCACCCCTCCACTTT. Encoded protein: CASSPTGGLGNSPLHF.

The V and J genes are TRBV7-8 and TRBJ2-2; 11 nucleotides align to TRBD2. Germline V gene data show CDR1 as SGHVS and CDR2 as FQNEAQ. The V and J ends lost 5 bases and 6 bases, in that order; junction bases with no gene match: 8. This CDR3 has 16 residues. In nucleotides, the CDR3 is TGTGCCAGCAGCCGAGCCCCGGGACTAGCGGCCGGGGAGCTGTTTTTT. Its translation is CASSRAPGLAAGELFF.

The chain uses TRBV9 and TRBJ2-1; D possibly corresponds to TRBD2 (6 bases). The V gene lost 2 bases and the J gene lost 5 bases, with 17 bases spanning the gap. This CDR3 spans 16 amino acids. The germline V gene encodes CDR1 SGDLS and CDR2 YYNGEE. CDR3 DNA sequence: TGTGCCAGCAGCGTGTCATCGGGACTGGACCACAATGAGCAGTTCTTC. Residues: CASSVSSGLDHNEQFF.

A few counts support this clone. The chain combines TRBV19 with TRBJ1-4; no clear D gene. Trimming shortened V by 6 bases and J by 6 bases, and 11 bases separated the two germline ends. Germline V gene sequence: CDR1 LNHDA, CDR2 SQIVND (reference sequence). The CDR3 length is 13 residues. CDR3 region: CASRTTVDEKLFF. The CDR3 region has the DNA TGTGCCAGTAGAACCACAGTGGATGAAAAACTGTTTTTT.

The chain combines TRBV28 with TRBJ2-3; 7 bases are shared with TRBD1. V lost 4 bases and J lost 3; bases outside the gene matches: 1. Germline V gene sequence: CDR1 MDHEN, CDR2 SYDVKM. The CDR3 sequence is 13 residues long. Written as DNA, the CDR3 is TGTGCCAGCAGTTCAGGGGGAACAGATACGCAGTATTTT. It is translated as CASSSGGTDTQYF. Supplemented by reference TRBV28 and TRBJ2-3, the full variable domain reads DVKVTQSSRYLVKRTGEKVFLECVQDMDHENMFWYRQDPGLGLRLIYFSYDVKMKEKGDIPEGYSVSREKKERFSLILESASTNQTSMYLCASSSGGTDTQYFGPGTRLTVL.

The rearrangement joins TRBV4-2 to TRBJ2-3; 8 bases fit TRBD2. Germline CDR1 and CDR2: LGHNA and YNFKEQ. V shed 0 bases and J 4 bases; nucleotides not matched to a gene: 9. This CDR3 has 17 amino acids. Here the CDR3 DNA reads TGTGCCAGCAGCCAAGACGGGGGGGCTAGCGGCGCAGATACGCAGTATTTT. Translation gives CASSQDGGASGADTQYF.

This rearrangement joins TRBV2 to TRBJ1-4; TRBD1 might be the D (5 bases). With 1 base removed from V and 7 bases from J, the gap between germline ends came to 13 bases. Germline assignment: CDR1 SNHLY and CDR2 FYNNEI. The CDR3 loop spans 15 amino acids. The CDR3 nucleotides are TGTGCCAGCAGTGAAGGTCAGGGTGGGATTGAAAAACTGTTTTTT. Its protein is CASSEGQGGIEKLFF.

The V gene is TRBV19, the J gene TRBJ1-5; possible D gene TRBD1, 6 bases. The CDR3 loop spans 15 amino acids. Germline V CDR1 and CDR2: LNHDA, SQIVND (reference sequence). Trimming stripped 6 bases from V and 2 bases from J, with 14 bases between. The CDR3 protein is CASSRQDLGNQPQHF. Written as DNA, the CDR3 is TGTGCCAGTAGCCGACAGGACTTGGGCAATCAGCCCCAGCATTTT.

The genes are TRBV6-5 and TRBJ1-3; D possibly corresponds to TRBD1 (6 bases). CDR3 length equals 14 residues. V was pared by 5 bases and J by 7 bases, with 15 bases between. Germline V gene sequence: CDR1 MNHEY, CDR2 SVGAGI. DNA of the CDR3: TGTGCCAGCAGTCCCCAGCAGAGGGGGAACACCATATATTTT. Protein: CASSPQQRGNTIYF.

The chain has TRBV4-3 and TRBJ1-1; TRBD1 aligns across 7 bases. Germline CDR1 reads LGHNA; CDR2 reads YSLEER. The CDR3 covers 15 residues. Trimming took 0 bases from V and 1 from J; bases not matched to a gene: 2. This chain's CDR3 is CASSQETGRNTEAFF. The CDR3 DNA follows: TGCGCCAGCAGCCAAGAGACAGGGAGGAACACTGAAGCTTTCTTT.

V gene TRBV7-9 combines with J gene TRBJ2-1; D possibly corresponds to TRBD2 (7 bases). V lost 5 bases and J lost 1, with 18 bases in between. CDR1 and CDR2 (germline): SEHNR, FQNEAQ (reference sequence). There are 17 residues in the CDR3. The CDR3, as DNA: TGTGCCAGCAGCATACTGGGAGGGGGGGTTTCCTACAATGAGCAGTTCTTC. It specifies CASSILGGGVSYNEQFF.

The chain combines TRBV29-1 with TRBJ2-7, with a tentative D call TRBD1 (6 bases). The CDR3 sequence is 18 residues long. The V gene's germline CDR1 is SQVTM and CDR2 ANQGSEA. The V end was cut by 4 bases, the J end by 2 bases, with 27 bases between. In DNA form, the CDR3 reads TGCAGCGTTGGTTCGGGGTTGTGGGGCACAGGGCAGACCTACGAGCAGTACTTC. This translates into CSVGSGLWGTGQTYEQYF.

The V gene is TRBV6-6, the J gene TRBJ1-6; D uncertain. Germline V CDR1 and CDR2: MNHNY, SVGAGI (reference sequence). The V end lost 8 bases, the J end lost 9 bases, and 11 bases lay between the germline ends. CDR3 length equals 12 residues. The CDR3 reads CASEGYGSPLHF. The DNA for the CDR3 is TGTGCCAGCGAGGGATATGGTTCACCCCTCCACTTT.

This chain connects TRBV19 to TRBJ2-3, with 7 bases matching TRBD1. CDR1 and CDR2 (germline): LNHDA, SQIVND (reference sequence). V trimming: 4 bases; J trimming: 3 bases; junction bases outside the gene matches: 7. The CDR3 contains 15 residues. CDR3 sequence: CASSTLDRATDTQYF. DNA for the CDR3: TGTGCCAGTAGTACCCTCGACAGGGCGACAGATACGCAGTATTTT.

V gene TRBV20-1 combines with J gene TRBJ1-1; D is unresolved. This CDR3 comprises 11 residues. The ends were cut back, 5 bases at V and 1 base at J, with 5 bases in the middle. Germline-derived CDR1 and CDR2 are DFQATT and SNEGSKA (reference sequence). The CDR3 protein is CSAPENTEAFF. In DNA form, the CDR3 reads TGCAGTGCTCCAGAGAACACTGAAGCTTTCTTT.

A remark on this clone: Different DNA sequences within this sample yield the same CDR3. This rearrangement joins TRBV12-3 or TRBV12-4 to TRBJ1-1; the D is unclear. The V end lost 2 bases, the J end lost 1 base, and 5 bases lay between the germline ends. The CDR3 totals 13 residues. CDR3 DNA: TGTGCCAGCAGTTTAACCGGGAACACTGAAGCTTTCTTT. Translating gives CASSLTGNTEAFF.

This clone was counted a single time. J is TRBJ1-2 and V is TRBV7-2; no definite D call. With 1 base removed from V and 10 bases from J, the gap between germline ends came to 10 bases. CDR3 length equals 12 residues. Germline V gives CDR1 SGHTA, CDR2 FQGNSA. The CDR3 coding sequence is TGTGCCAGCAGCTTAGGGTCAGTGGCCTACACCTTC. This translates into CASSLGSVAYTF.

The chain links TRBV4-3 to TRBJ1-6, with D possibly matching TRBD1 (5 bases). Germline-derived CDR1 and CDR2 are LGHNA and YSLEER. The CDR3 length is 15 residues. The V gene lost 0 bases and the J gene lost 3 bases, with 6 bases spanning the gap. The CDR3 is CASSQETGYNSPLHF. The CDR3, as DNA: TGCGCCAGCAGCCAAGAAACAGGCTATAATTCACCCCTCCACTTT.

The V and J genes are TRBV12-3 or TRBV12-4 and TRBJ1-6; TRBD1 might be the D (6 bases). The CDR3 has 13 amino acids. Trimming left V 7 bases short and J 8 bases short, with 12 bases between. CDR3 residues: CASNDDRYSPLHF. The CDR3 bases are TGTGCCAGCAACGACGACAGGTATTCACCCCTCCACTTT.

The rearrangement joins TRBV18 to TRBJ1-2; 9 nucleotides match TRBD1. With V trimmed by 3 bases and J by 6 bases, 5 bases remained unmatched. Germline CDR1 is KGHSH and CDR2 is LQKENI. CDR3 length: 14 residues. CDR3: CASSPGTGTNGYTF. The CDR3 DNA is TGTGCCAGCTCACCGGGGACAGGGACGAATGGCTACACCTTC.

CDR3 coding DNA: TGTGCCAGCAGACCGGCCGGGACAGCGGGGGAAGAGACCCAGTACTTC. It is translated as CASRPAGTAGEETQYF. The J gene is TRBJ2-5, the V gene TRBV28; weak D call: TRBD2 (8 bases). This CDR3 is built from 16 residues. Per the germline V gene, CDR1 is MDHEN and CDR2 is SYDVKM. The V end lost 6 bases, the J end lost 3 bases, and 20 bases lay between the germline ends.

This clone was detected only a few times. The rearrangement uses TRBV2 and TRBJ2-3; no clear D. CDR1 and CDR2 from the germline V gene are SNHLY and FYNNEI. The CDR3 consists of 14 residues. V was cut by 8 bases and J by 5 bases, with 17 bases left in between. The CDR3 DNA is TGTGCCAGCCGTGTCGGCGGCGGATTAGATACGCAGTATTTT. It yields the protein CASRVGGGLDTQYF.

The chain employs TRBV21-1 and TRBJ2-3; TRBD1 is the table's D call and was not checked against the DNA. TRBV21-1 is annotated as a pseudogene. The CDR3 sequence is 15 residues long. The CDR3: CASSRRHTGTDTQYF. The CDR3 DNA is TGTGCCAGCAGCAGACGCCATACAGGGACAGATACGCAGTATTTT.

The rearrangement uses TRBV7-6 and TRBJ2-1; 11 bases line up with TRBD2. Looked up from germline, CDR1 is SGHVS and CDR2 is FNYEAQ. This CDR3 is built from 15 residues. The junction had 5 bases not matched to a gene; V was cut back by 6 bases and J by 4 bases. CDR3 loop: CASRLAGGTYNEQFF. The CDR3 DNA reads TGTGCCAGCAGGCTAGCGGGAGGCACTTACAATGAGCAGTTCTTC.

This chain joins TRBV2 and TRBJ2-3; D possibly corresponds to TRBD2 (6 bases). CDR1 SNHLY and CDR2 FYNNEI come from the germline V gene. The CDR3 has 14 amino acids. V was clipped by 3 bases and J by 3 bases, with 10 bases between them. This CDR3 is CASSDASGTDTQYF. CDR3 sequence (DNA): TGTGCCAGCAGTGATGCAAGCGGGACAGATACGCAGTATTTT. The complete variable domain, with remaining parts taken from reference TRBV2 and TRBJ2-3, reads EPEVTQTPSHQVTQMGQEVILRCVPISNHLYFYWYRQILGQKVEFLVSFYNNEISEKSEIFDDQFSVERPDGSNFTLKIRSTKLEDSAMYFCASSDASGTDTQYFGPGTRLTVL.

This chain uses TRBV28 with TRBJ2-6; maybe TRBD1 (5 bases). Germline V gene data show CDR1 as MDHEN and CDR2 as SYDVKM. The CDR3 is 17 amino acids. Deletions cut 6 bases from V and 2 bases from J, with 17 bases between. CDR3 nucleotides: TGTGCCAGCAGCCAGGGTCTAGGCGATACTGGGGCCAACGTCCTGACTTTC. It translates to CASSQGLGDTGANVLTF.

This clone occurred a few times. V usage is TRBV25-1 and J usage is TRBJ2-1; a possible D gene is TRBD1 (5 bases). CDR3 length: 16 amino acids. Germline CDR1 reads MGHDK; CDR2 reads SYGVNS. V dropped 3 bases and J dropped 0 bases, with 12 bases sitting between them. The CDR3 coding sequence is TGTGCCAGCAGTGATCCCGACAGATTCTCCTACAATGAGCAGTTCTTC. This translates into CASSDPDRFSYNEQFF.

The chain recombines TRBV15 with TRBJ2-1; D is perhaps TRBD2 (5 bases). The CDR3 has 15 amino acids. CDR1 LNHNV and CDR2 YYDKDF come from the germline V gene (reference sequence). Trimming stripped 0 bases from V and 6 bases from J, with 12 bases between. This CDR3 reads CATSRDRLAGNEQFF. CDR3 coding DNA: TGTGCCACCAGCAGAGATAGGCTAGCAGGCAATGAGCAGTTCTTC.